This T cell receptor beta chain originates from a study of T cells in Graves' hyperthyroidism and ophthalmopathy. Study overall: Blood was drawn when the patient was first diagnosed and still untreated.

The CDR3 has 15 residues. The germline V gene encodes CDR1 MNHNS and CDR2 SASEGT. Trimming shortened V by 5 bases and J by 7 bases, and 20 bases separated the two germline ends. Amplified TCR beta CDR3 regions came from RNA transcripts. RT-PCR in the first round (using the HTBI primer set) targeted the TCR CDR3. TCRdb re-analysed the multiplex PCR reads in MiXCR, keeping a single row per CDR3 protein. The sample lists about 770,000 distinct CDR3 sequences; roughly a sixth were seen once. Each patient was aged 18 to 65 and had newly diagnosed hyperthyroidism of under 2 months' duration. Patients were excluded for uncontrolled infection, other autoimmune disease, pregnancy or lactation. Fresh peripheral blood, 7.5 to 10 ml, yielded the PBMCs.

Sequencing input: blood. This clonotype was sampled from a woman between 45 and 60 years old with Graves' hyperthyroidism that later progressed to Graves' ophthalmopathy. The rearrangement links TRBV6-1 to TRBJ2-5; D unclear. CDR3 bases: TGTGCCAGCAGTTACGCGTATGGCCCAGGTGTGACCCAGTACTTC. It is translated as CASSYAYGPGVTQYF.